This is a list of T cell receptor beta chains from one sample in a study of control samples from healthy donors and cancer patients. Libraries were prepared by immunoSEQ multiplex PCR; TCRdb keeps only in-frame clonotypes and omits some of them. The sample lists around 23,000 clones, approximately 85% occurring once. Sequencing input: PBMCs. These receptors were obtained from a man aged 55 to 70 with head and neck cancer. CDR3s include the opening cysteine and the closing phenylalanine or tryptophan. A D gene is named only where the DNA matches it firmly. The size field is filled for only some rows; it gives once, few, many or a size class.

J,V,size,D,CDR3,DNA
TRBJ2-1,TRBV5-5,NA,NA,CASSIPTEGGSYNEQFF,TGTGCCAGCAGCATTCCCACAGAAGGAGGGTCCTACAATGAGCAGTTCTTC
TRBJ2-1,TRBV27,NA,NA,CASSLQYGVEQFF,TGTGCCAGCAGTTTGCAGTACGGGGTTGAGCAGTTCTTC
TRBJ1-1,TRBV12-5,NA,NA,CASGFRATEAFF,TGTGCTAGTGGTTTCAGGGCCACTGAAGCTTTCTTT
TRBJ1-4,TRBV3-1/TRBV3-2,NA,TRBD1,CASSQDRGQGEGKLFF,TGTGCCAGCAGCCAAGATAGGGGACAGGGCGAGGGAAAACTGTTTTTT
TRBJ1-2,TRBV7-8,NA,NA,CASSLVAAEGYTF,TGTGCCAGCAGCTTAGTGGCCGCCGAAGGCTACACCTTC
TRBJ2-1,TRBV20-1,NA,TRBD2,CSASRSGRARDVNEQFF,TGCAGTGCTAGTCGTAGCGGGAGGGCCCGTGATGTAAATGAGCAGTTCTTC
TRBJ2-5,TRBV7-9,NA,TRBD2,CASSPGLAGWETQYF,TGTGCCAGCAGCCCAGGACTAGCGGGATGGGAGACCCAGTACTTC
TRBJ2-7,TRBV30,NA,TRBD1,CAWGQVHYEQYF,TGTGCCTGGGGACAGGTCCACTACGAGCAGTACTTC
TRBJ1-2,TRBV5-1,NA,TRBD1,CASSLADRGADGYTF,TGCGCCAGCAGCTTGGCTGACAGGGGGGCTGATGGCTACACCTTC
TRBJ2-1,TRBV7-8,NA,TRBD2,CASRRLAGTNEQFF,TGTGCCAGCAGACGACTAGCGGGGACAAATGAGCAGTTCTTC
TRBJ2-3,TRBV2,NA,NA,CASRLPSTDTQYF,TGTGCCAGCAGGTTACCTAGCACAGATACGCAGTATTTT
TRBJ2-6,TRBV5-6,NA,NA,CASSLGSASGANVLTF,TGTGCCAGCAGCTTGGGCTCAGCCTCTGGGGCCAACGTCCTGACTTTC
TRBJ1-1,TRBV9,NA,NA,CASSVEGSAEAFF,TGTGCCAGCAGCGTAGAAGGCAGCGCTGAAGCTTTCTTT
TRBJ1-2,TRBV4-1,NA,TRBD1,CASSPQGANIYGYTF,TGCGCCAGCAGCCCACAGGGGGCGAACATCTATGGCTACACCTTC
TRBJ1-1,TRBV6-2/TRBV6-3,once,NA,CASSYQASAMNTEAFF,TGTGCCAGCAGTTACCAGGCCAGTGCCATGAACACTGAAGCTTTCTTT
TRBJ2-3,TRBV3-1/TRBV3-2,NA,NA,CASSHRGSTDTQYF,TGTGCCAGCAGCCACAGGGGTAGCACAGATACGCAGTATTTT
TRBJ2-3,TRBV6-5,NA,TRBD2,CASSSLAGVGDTQYF,TGTGCCAGCAGTTCTCTAGCGGGAGTGGGAGATACGCAGTATTTT
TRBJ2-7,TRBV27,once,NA,CASSLTRQGWGGEQYF,TGTGCCAGCAGTTTAACAAGACAGGGGTGGGGAGGGGAGCAGTACTTC
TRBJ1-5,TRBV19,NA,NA,CASSIWGLNQPQHF,TGTGCCAGTAGTATATGGGGTTTGAACCAGCCCCAGCATTTT
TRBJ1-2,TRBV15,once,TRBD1,CATSRDKDRRIGYGYTF,TGTGCCACCAGCAGAGATAAGGACAGGCGAATCGGCTATGGCTACACCTTC
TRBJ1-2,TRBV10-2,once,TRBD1,CASSGLDRDGYTF,TGCGCCAGCAGCGGACTAGACAGGGATGGCTACACCTTC
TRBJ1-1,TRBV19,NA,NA,CASSKLAGARGAEAFF,TGTGCCAGTAGTAAACTAGCCGGGGCCCGGGGTGCTGAAGCTTTCTTT
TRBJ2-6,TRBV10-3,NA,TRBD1,CAISPSGGASIANVLTF,TGTGCCATCAGTCCCTCAGGGGGCGCAAGTATCGCCAACGTCCTGACTTTC